These T cell receptor beta chains were read from a single sample in a study of blood T cell repertoires in COVID-19. TCRdb's copy holds only in-frame clones and misses some; the assay was immunoSEQ multiplex PCR. The sample yields 200,000 to 300,000 clones, 88% seen once. The sequenced sample was PBMCs or T cells enriched from blood (not recorded which). All receptors derive from a woman in her 40s with acute COVID-19. Each CDR3 is given without its conserved first and last residue. Each record gives: V gene, CDR3 protein.

TRBV18,ASSPSSGYNEQF
TRBV5-4,ASSPKWSSYEQY
TRBV9,ASSVGGTIQETQY
TRBV19,ASSSGFGGLALDEQF
TRBV19,ASSVTTNTEAF
TRBV7-2,ASSLLDRPYNEQF
TRBV9,ASSPGGGTNEKLF
TRBV7-9,ASSHGRGQSGANVLT
TRBV19,ASSTRGMANEKLF
TRBV11-2,ASSLGPGGQETQY
TRBV5-1,ASSSSGDYGYT
TRBV30,AWRLGTGNTEAF